This TCR beta chain was identified in a study of T cells in localized non-small cell lung cancer. CDR3 length: 16 amino acids. Germline V gene data show CDR1 as SGHRS and CDR2 as YFSETQ. V lost 3 bases and J 0 bases, leaving 12 bases between the germline ends. To note about this clone: Antigen: not known.

Sequencing was performed with immunoSEQ multiplex PCR; in TCRdb, only in-frame clones are kept and a portion is missing. The sample includes about 3,300 clones, about 27% seen only once; the top ten take about 9.4%. Study results and caveats: Adjacent lung was found to contain a median around 58 of the top 100 tumor clones.

This sequence joins TRBV5-1 and TRBJ1-4; TRBD1 might be the D (5 bases). This receptor was taken from a woman aged 35 to 69 with stage I lung adenocarcinoma. Sequenced here: normal lung tissue next to the tumor, sampled before any cancer treatment. The CDR3 spells CASSSTGQTTNEKLFF. The CDR3 DNA follows: TGCGCCAGCAGCTCTACGGGGCAGACAACTAATGAAAAACTGTTTTTT.